The clone carrying this TCR beta chain has more than one count but fewer than ten. Its specificity is unknown. Researchers ran the PCR with 60 Vbeta and 13 Jbeta primers. The repertoire was sequenced with immunoSEQ multiplex PCR; TCRdb's copy has only in-frame clones and lacks some. Found here are around 100,000 clones, roughly 68% of them singletons; the top ten hold 2% to 2.5%. This entry comes from a study of cytomegalovirus exposure and HLA in healthy donors. General study points: Follow-up analysis later connected one missense variant in DCLRE1C with trimming of TCR beta V- and J-genes.

This TCR was sampled from a woman aged 30 to 39 in good health and CMV-seronegative. Sequencing was done on a sample of PBMCs.

CDR3 amino acids: CASSQELQYNSGGEQFF. CDR3 in DNA: TGCGCCAGCAGCCAAGAACTCCAGTACAATAGCGGGGGGGAGCAGTTCTTC. V usage is TRBV4-3 and J usage is TRBJ2-1; TRBD2 matches 10 bases. After removal of 0 bases from V and 10 bases from J, the junction contained 12 bases not matched to a gene. The CDR3 is 17 amino acids. CDR1 and CDR2 (germline): LGHNA, YSLEER.